This is a list of T cell receptor beta chains from one sample in a study of regulatory T cells in long-lasting Graves disease. TCRdb reanalysed the multiplex PCR reads using MiXCR and keeps one entry per CDR3 protein. In the table there are about 440,000 distinct CDR3 sequences, around 15% of which are singletons. The data also belong to a second study, concerning T cells in Graves' hyperthyroidism and ophthalmopathy.

The sample here was peripheral blood mononuclear cells (PBMCs), taken at new diagnosis, from a patient treated with antithyroid drugs. The origin of the receptors is a woman younger than 30 with Graves disease. The CDR3 runs from the conserved cysteine through the conserved F or W. A D gene is named only where the DNA matches it firmly. Size is stated for part of the rows, as once, few or many counts, or as a class when the clone is expanded.

V,D,size,J,length,DNA,CDR3
TRBV6-1,NA,many,TRBJ2-1,11,TGTGCCAGCAGTACCCACGATGAGCAGTTCTTC,CASSTHDEQFF
TRBV19,TRBD1,many,TRBJ2-5,17,TGTGCCAGTAGTTTCAGCCTTCCGGGACAGGGGTGGGAGACCCAGTACTTC,CASSFSLPGQGWETQYF
TRBV9,NA,few,TRBJ2-7,12,TGTGCCAGCAGCCCAGCGGAAGGCGAGCAGTACTTC,CASSPAEGEQYF
TRBV19,NA,few,TRBJ2-2,14,TGTGCCAGTAAGACGTGGACCAGCCTCGGGGAGCTGTTTTTT,CASKTWTSLGELFF
TRBV6-1,NA,NA,TRBJ2-4,15,TGTGCCAGCAGTCCCCCCTGGGGCGCGGAAAACATTCAGTACTTC,CASSPPWGAENIQYF
TRBV7-9,NA,few,TRBJ2-7,14,TGCGCCAGCAGCCAAGGCCCGGACTCCTACGAGCAGTACTTC,CASSQGPDSYEQYF
TRBV12-3/TRBV12-4,NA,many,TRBJ2-5,14,TGTGCCAGCAGTTCCCTAGAGGGTCGGGAGACCCAGTACTTC,CASSSLEGRETQYF
TRBV28,NA,few,TRBJ1-4,14,TGTGCCAGCAGCCCGACAGCTCTTAATGAAAAACTGTTTTTT,CASSPTALNEKLFF
TRBV28,NA,NA,TRBJ2-2,16,TGTGCCAGCAGTCTCCGGGACACAGGGTTGGGCGGGGAGCTGTTTTTT,CASSLRDTGLGGELFF
TRBV27,TRBD1,few,TRBJ2-2,17,TGTGCCAGCAGGCCGTTGGCGGGACAGGGGAACACCGGGGAGCTGTTTTTT,CASRPLAGQGNTGELFF
TRBV12-3/TRBV12-4,NA,NA,TRBJ2-7,13,TGTGCCAGCACATCGGGGCTCCGTGGCGAGCAGTACTTC,CASTSGLRGEQYF
TRBV27,NA,many,TRBJ1-2,17,TGTGCCAGCAGTTTCTTTAGTTGGCGGGGATCTAACTATGGCTACACCTTC,CASSFFSWRGSNYGYTF
TRBV6-5,NA,many,TRBJ2-7,15,TGTGCCAGCAGTTACTCAATAACCGGGACCTTCGAGCAGTACTTC,CASSYSITGTFEQYF
TRBV7-2,TRBD2,many,TRBJ2-5,16,TGTGCCAGCACCGCAGGGACTAATGTGGTCCAAGAGACCCAGTACTTC,CASTAGTNVVQETQYF
TRBV29-1,TRBD1,few,TRBJ1-2,13,TGCAGCGCACGACAGGGACAGGGTTACGGCTACACCTTC,CSARQGQGYGYTF
TRBV7-7,TRBD2,NA,TRBJ2-1,14,TGTGCTAGCAGCCGGGATACTAGCGGGGATGAGCAGTTCTTC,CASSRDTSGDEQFF
TRBV19,NA,few,TRBJ2-7,16,TGTGCCACCGCGCATTTCCACCGGGGTGGCACCTACGAGCAGTACTTC,CATAHFHRGGTYEQYF
TRBV6-1,TRBD1,many,TRBJ2-5,13,TGTGCCAGCCGCGGGACAGGGGTCGAGACCCAGTACTTC,CASRGTGVETQYF
TRBV7-2,TRBD1,many,TRBJ2-7,14,TGTGCCAGCAGCTGGGACAGGCGCTCCTACGAGCAGTACTTC,CASSWDRRSYEQYF
TRBV12-3/TRBV12-4,NA,many,TRBJ2-1,12,TGTGCCAGCAGTCTAGTTAACAGTGAGCAGTTCTTC,CASSLVNSEQFF
TRBV5-1,NA,many,TRBJ2-7,12,TGTGCCAGCAGCTTAGCAGGAGGCGAGCAGTACTTC,CASSLAGGEQYF
TRBV27,NA,many,TRBJ2-7,16,TGTGCCAGCAGTCCAATTAATGTGGAGGGGGGAAATGGGCAGTACTTC,CASSPINVEGGNGQYF
TRBV28,TRBD2,many,TRBJ2-3,14,TGTGCCAGCAGTTTGGGACTAGGAGCAGATACGCAGTATTTT,CASSLGLGADTQYF
TRBV7-2,TRBD2,NA,TRBJ2-1,15,TGTGCCAGCAGCGGGGGGCTAGCGGGGCACAATGAGCAGTTCTTC,CASSGGLAGHNEQFF
TRBV20-1,NA,many,TRBJ2-5,13,TGCAGTGCTAGTGTTTCAGGTCAAGAGACCCAGTACTTC,CSASVSGQETQYF
TRBV18,NA,many,TRBJ1-1,16,TGTGCCAGCTCACCACCGTTTGCAGGGAGGCACACTGAAGCTTTCTTT,CASSPPFAGRHTEAFF
TRBV7-7,TRBD2,many,TRBJ2-5,15,TGTGCTAGCAGTCGTAGGACTAGCCCACAAGAGACCCAGTACTTC,CASSRRTSPQETQYF
TRBV12-3/TRBV12-4,TRBD2,many,TRBJ2-5,15,TGTGCCAGCAGCCGGACAAGCGGGGCGGGGGAGACCCAGTACTTC,CASSRTSGAGETQYF
TRBV2,TRBD2,many,TRBJ2-1,17,TGTGCCAGCAGGGGGACTAGCGGGAGGGTATCTATAAATGAGCAGTTCTTC,CASRGTSGRVSINEQFF
TRBV27,TRBD2,NA,TRBJ2-1,16,TGTGCCAGCAGTTTGTATACTAGCGGGGCAAACAATGAGCAGTTCTTC,CASSLYTSGANNEQFF
TRBV20-1,TRBD2,many,TRBJ2-3,16,TGCAGTGCTAGAGTGAGACTAGCGGGGGTATCAGATACGCAGTATTTT,CSARVRLAGVSDTQYF